Given below is one T cell receptor beta chain in context. The antigen is not known. The V gene's germline CDR1 is SGDLS and CDR2 YYNGEE. The CDR3 runs 16 residues. Trimming cost V 2 bases and J 3 bases; bases outside gene matches: 8. The data originate from a study of cytomegalovirus exposure and HLA in healthy donors. Overall study: It was reported in a later analysis that the same platform had been used for the 120 validation repertoires as for the roughly 700 first-cohort repertoires. Study-level findings and limits: The listing of roughly 160 TCR beta chains classed them as cytomegalovirus-associated. Reports described diagnosis of cytomegalovirus status by the classifier as highly specific and sensitive.

Assay used: immunoSEQ multiplex PCR; TCRdb lists only in-frame clones, some missing. The sample shows over 150,000 clones, roughly 89% of them seen only once. This TCR was recovered from a woman under 30 in good health and CMV-seropositive. Sequencing was performed on PBMCs. The rearrangement uses TRBV9 and TRBJ2-1, with 7 bases lining up with TRBD2. CDR3 sequence reads: CASSVFGLVNYNEQFF. The DNA for the CDR3 is TGTGCCAGCAGCGTCTTCGGACTAGTGAACTACAATGAGCAGTTCTTC.